Each of the 29 T cell receptor beta chains below was sequenced from the same sample in a study of cytomegalovirus exposure and HLA in healthy donors. The study ran its PCR with 60 Vbeta and 13 Jbeta primers. Here immunoSEQ multiplex PCR was the method, and the copy in TCRdb shows in-frame clones only, minus some. The sample contains around 180,000 clones, roughly 87% of which appear only once. Sequenced: PBMCs. All receptors come from a woman in her 50s in good health and CMV-seronegative.

This clone was counted a few times. The rearrangement joins TRBV28 to TRBJ2-2; the D gene is possibly TRBD2 (5 bases). The length of the CDR3 is 18 residues. Germline values: CDR1 MDHEN, CDR2 SYDVKM. The V end lost 8 bases, the J end lost 6 bases, and 28 bases lay between the germline ends. The CDR3 nucleotides are TGTGCCAGCGGGTCGACGGGGATTATAACAATTGCCCCCGGGGAGCTGTTTTTT. Amino acids: CASGSTGIITIAPGELFF.

J is TRBJ1-6 and V is TRBV30, with TRBD1 matching 7 bases. The germline CDR1 and CDR2 sequences are GTSNPN and SVGIG (reference sequence). Germline trimming cut 0 bases from V and 5 bases from J; bases unmatched to any gene: 1. This CDR3 has 14 residues. The DNA for the CDR3 is TGTGCCTGGAGTGTCACAGGGGATAATTCACCCCTCCACTTT. Residues: CAWSVTGDNSPLHF.

The chain recombines TRBV29-1 with TRBJ1-2, with a weak D call TRBD1 (5 bases). CDR3 length: 12 residues. The germline V and J ends were trimmed by 7 bases and 4 bases, with 13 bases remaining between them. Germline loops: CDR1 SQVTM, CDR2 ANQGSEA. Here the CDR3 DNA reads TGCAGCGCTGGGGCAGGACCCTATGGCTACACCTTC. This gives the protein CSAGAGPYGYTF.

This clone was recorded a few times. The rearrangement uses TRBV2 and TRBJ1-5; D unclear. This CDR3 comprises 15 residues. V lost 4 bases and J lost 3, with 13 bases in between. The germline gives CDR1 SNHLY, CDR2 FYNNEI. CDR3 coding DNA: TGTGCCAGCAGTGTCGCGACAAATCCCAATCAGCCCCAGCATTTT. Amino acid sequence: CASSVATNPNQPQHF.

The sample holds a few counts of this clone. The V call is TRBV5-1, the J call TRBJ1-4; TRBD1 agrees at 12 bases. CDR3 length: 16 residues. CDR1 and CDR2 from the germline V gene are SGHRS and YFSETQ. Unmatched junction bases numbered 4, after V lost 0 bases and J lost 7 bases. The CDR3 nucleotides are TGCGCCAGCAGCTTGGCGGGACAGGGGGCGGGTGAAAAACTGTTTTTT. Residues: CASSLAGQGAGEKLFF.

The V call is TRBV19, the J call TRBJ2-1; TRBD1 is a possible D gene (6 bases). The length of the CDR3 is 15 residues. The ends were cut back, 3 bases at V and 4 bases at J, with 13 bases in the middle. Germline V gene data show CDR1 as LNHDA and CDR2 as SQIVND (reference sequence). In nucleotides, the CDR3 is TGTGCCAGTAGTATCGGACAGAATACTTACAATGAGCAGTTCTTC. This gives the protein CASSIGQNTYNEQFF.

The CDR3 loop reads CASSPILGGTDTEAFF. As DNA, the CDR3 is TGTGCCAGCAGCCCCATCCTCGGGGGGACGGACACTGAAGCTTTCTTT. The rearrangement uses TRBV14 and TRBJ1-1, with D possibly matching TRBD1 (5 bases). This CDR3 is 16 amino acids long. Per germline, CDR1 SGHDN and CDR2 FVKESK. V shed 4 bases and J shed 3 bases, with 18 bases lying between them.

This chain connects TRBV27 to TRBJ1-2; tentatively, D is TRBD1 (6 bases). The CDR3 covers 13 residues. The germline V gene has CDR1 MNHEY and CDR2 SMNVEV (reference sequence). V was trimmed by 5 bases and J by 3 bases, leaving 10 bases between them. Here the CDR3 reads CASSPQGDYGYTF. The CDR3 region has the DNA TGTGCCAGCAGTCCACAGGGTGACTATGGCTACACCTTC.

CDR3 amino acids: CASSQPRGEQYF. The CDR3 DNA reads as TGCGCCAGCAGCCAACCCAGGGGCGAGCAGTACTTC. The chain combines TRBV4-1 with TRBJ2-7; possibly TRBD1 for D (6 bases). The CDR3 totals 12 residues. The germline gives CDR1 MGHRA, CDR2 YSYEKL. The V gene lost 2 bases and the J gene lost 6 bases, with 8 bases spanning the gap.

This chain connects TRBV2 to TRBJ1-2, with 8 bases that match TRBD1. The germline V gene has CDR1 SNHLY and CDR2 FYNNEI. This CDR3 is 13 amino acids long. With V trimmed by 5 bases and J by 8 bases, 7 bases remained unmatched. CDR3: CASSQTGARGYTF. In DNA, the CDR3 is TGTGCCAGCAGTCAGACAGGGGCGCGAGGCTACACCTTC. The whole variable domain, filled in from reference TRBV2 and TRBJ1-2, reads EPEVTQTPSHQVTQMGQEVILRCVPISNHLYFYWYRQILGQKVEFLVSFYNNEISEKSEIFDDQFSVERPDGSNFTLKIRSTKLEDSAMYFCASSQTGARGYTFGSGTRLTVV.

The V and J genes are TRBV29-1 and TRBJ2-2; 11 bases align to TRBD1. The V gene's germline CDR1 is SQVTM and CDR2 ANQGSEA. The CDR3 is 16 residues long. The CDR3: CIPPETGTGGTGELFF. As DNA, the CDR3 is TGCATCCCACCCGAAACCGGGACAGGGGGAACCGGGGAGCTGTTTTTT.

The chain joins TRBV7-2 to TRBJ1-5, with D unclear. Trimming removed 5 bases from V and 0 bases from J, with 11 bases in between. This CDR3 spans 15 amino acids. In germline, CDR1 is SGHTA, CDR2 FQGNSA. Written as DNA, the CDR3 is TGTGCCAGCAGCGTTCAGGCGAATAGCAATCAGCCCCAGCATTTT. Translating gives CASSVQANSNQPQHF.

This clone is a singleton in its sample. This chain links TRBV28 with TRBJ2-4; a weak D match, TRBD2 (5 bases). Deletions cut 4 bases from V and 6 bases from J, with 7 bases between. CDR3 size: 12 residues. CDR1 and CDR2 (germline): MDHEN, SYDVKM. The CDR3 DNA sequence: TGTGCCAGCAGTTCGGACTCAAACATTCAGTACTTC. Residues: CASSSDSNIQYF.

This chain uses TRBV9 with TRBJ2-1, with TRBD2 matching over 8 bases. The CDR3 runs to 15 residues. The trim removed 0 bases at V and 4 bases at J, leaving 3 bases unmatched. From germline, CDR1 is SGDLS and CDR2 YYNGEE. CDR3 sequence reads: CASSVGGGGYNEQFF. In DNA form, the CDR3 reads TGTGCCAGCAGCGTAGGTGGCGGGGGGTACAATGAGCAGTTCTTC.

The V gene is TRBV28, the J gene TRBJ2-5; 9 nucleotides align to TRBD1. The CDR3 loop spans 15 amino acids. The trim removed 5 bases at V and 5 bases at J, leaving 9 bases unmatched. CDR1 MDHEN and CDR2 SYDVKM come from the germline V gene. The CDR3 sequence: CASSQDRGEWETQYF. The CDR3 coding sequence is TGTGCCAGCAGTCAAGACAGGGGGGAATGGGAGACCCAGTACTTC.

The chain is built from TRBV10-3 and TRBJ2-2; TRBD1 is a possible D gene (6 bases). The CDR3 totals 16 residues. In germline, CDR1 is ENHRY, CDR2 SYGVKD. Trimming removed 3 bases at V and 4 bases at J, with 15 bases between. As DNA, the CDR3 is TGTGCCATCAGTGACCGGGACACTTCGAGCACCGGGGAGCTGTTTTTT. Amino acid sequence: CAISDRDTSSTGELFF.

V is TRBV19 and J is TRBJ1-5; TRBD1 aligns across 10 bases. The trim removed 5 bases at V and 7 bases at J, leaving 8 bases unmatched. The CDR3 totals 15 residues. CDR1 LNHDA and CDR2 SQIVND come from the germline V gene (reference sequence). CDR3 protein: CASSPSATGGQPQHF. CDR3 bases: TGTGCCAGTAGTCCTTCCGCGACAGGGGGCCAGCCCCAGCATTTT.

The chain carries TRBV18 and TRBJ2-7, with D maybe TRBD2 (5 bases). This CDR3 is 14 amino acids long. Trimming removed 1 base from V and 2 bases from J, with 9 bases in between. Looked up from germline, CDR1 is KGHSH and CDR2 is LQKENI. The CDR3 protein is CASSPLGSPYEQYF. For the CDR3, the DNA is TGTGCCAGCTCACCACTGGGGAGTCCCTACGAGCAGTACTTC.

The V and J genes are TRBV30 and TRBJ2-5, with 8 nucleotides matching TRBD2. There are 16 residues in the CDR3. V was clipped by 5 bases and J by 1 base; unmatched bases: 12. CDR1 and CDR2 (germline): GTSNPN, SVGIG (reference sequence). The CDR3 sequence: CAWAQRGLNLQETQYF. CDR3 sequence (DNA): TGTGCCTGGGCACAGCGGGGGCTAAACCTCCAAGAGACCCAGTACTTC.

The sample holds one count of this clone. The chain recombines TRBV5-3 with TRBJ2-5, with D unresolved. The J call could be wrong; TRBJ2-7 is a better fit for the DNA end. TRBV5-3 counts as an open reading frame of uncertain function. This CDR3 spans 14 amino acids. The CDR3 spells CARSPVERSYEQYF. In nucleotides, the CDR3 is TGTGCCAGAAGCCCTGTTGAGCGTTCCTACGAGCAGTACTTC.

The genes are TRBV6-5 and TRBJ2-7; D is perhaps TRBD1 (6 bases). Trimming removed 5 bases at V and 2 bases at J, with 10 bases between. This CDR3 has 13 residues. CDR1 MNHEY and CDR2 SVGAGI come from the germline V gene. The CDR3 sequence is CASSPRDTYEQYF. CDR3 DNA sequence: TGTGCCAGCAGTCCACGGGACACCTACGAGCAGTACTTC.

This CDR3 reads CASSVGQGNYEQYF. CDR3 nucleotides: TGTGCCAGCAGCGTAGGGCAGGGGAATTACGAGCAGTACTTC. The chain uses TRBV9 and TRBJ2-7, with D tentatively TRBD1 (6 bases). Germline CDR1 reads SGDLS; CDR2 reads YYNGEE. With 0 bases removed from V and 4 bases from J, the gap between germline ends came to 11 bases. This CDR3 region has 14 residues. Together with reference TRBV9 and TRBJ2-7, the CDR3 gives the full variable domain: DSGVTQTPKHLITATGQRVTLRCSPRSGDLSVYWYQQSLDQGLQFLIQYYNGEERAKGNILERFSAQQFPDLHSELNLSSLELGDSALYFCASSVGQGNYEQYFGPGTRLTVT.

The rearrangement uses TRBV6-4 and TRBJ1-2, with D uncertain. Between the trimmed V and J ends, which lost 0 bases and 9 bases, there was a span of 11 bases. CDR1 and CDR2 from the germline V gene are MRHNA and SNTAGT. There are 13 residues in the CDR3. CDR3 DNA sequence: TGTGCCAGCAGTGACTCGGCAGGTCGGAGCTACACCTTC. This translates into CASSDSAGRSYTF.

The genes are TRBV11-1 and TRBJ1-2, with D uncertain. This CDR3 has 13 residues. Between the trimmed V and J ends, which lost 5 bases and 8 bases, there was a span of 15 bases. Germline-derived CDR1 and CDR2 are SGHAT and FQDESV (reference sequence). The CDR3 nucleotides are TGTGCCAGCAGCCTAGACCGGGAGTACGGCTACACCTTC. Translated, it gives CASSLDREYGYTF. The full variable domain, its missing parts supplied by reference TRBV11-1 and TRBJ1-2, is EAEVAQSPRYKITEKSQAVAFWCDPISGHATLYWYRQILGQGPELLVQFQDESVVDDSQLPKDRFSAERLKGVDSTLKIQPAELGDSAMYLCASSLDREYGYTFGSGTRLTVV.

The rearrangement uses TRBV5-6 and TRBJ1-4; D may be TRBD1 (6 bases). With 6 bases removed from V and 5 bases from J, the gap between germline ends came to 20 bases. Per the germline V gene, CDR1 is SGHDT and CDR2 is YYEEEE. The CDR3 covers 16 residues. CDR3: CASTFRGVWKNEKLFF. Written as DNA, the CDR3 is TGTGCCAGCACCTTCAGGGGCGTCTGGAAAAATGAAAAACTGTTTTTT.

The genes are TRBV5-1 and TRBJ2-7; 7 bases align to TRBD1. J gave up 1 base and V 5 bases, and 6 bases lay outside the gene matches. This CDR3 is 14 amino acids long. Germline CDR1 and CDR2: SGHRS and YFSETQ. The CDR3 nucleotides are TGCGCCAGCAGTCCCAACAGGGGTTCCTACGAGCAGTACTTC. Translation: CASSPNRGSYEQYF.

As to this clone: At one of its ends the junction is not consistent with the germline gene, which may arise from a read error. The J gene is TRBJ2-1, the V gene TRBV2; TRBD2 is a possible D gene (6 bases). This CDR3 is built from 12 residues. Germline V CDR1 and CDR2: SNHLY, FYNNEI. CDR3 in DNA: TGTGCCAGCAGTCCCCTCCCGGGGGTCGCGGTCTTC. Protein sequence: CASSPLPGVAVF. Together with reference TRBV2 and TRBJ2-1, the CDR3 gives the full variable domain: EPEVTQTPSHQVTQMGQEVILRCVPISNHLYFYWYRQILGQKVEFLVSFYNNEISEKSEIFDDQFSVERPDGSNFTLKIRSTKLEDSAMYFCASSPLPGVAVFGPGTRLTVL.

This sequence joins TRBV18 and TRBJ1-2; D unclear. In germline, CDR1 is KGHSH, CDR2 LQKENI. CDR3 size: 16 residues. V was pared by 0 bases and J by 11 bases, with 22 bases between. The CDR3 spells CASSPPSGPGVLSYTF. Here the CDR3 DNA reads TGTGCCAGCTCACCACCCTCCGGCCCCGGGGTTTTATCGTACACCTTC.

The gene calls are TRBV5-4 and TRBJ2-6; 10 bases map to TRBD1. The CDR3 is 18 amino acids. Germline V lookup: CDR1 SGHNT, CDR2 YYREEE (reference sequence). Germline trimming cut 4 bases from V and 3 bases from J; bases unmatched to any gene: 10. CDR3 sequence (DNA): TGTGCCAGCAGCAAACCGGGACAGGGGTTCGGTGGGGCCAACGTCCTGACTTTC. It translates to CASSKPGQGFGGANVLTF.